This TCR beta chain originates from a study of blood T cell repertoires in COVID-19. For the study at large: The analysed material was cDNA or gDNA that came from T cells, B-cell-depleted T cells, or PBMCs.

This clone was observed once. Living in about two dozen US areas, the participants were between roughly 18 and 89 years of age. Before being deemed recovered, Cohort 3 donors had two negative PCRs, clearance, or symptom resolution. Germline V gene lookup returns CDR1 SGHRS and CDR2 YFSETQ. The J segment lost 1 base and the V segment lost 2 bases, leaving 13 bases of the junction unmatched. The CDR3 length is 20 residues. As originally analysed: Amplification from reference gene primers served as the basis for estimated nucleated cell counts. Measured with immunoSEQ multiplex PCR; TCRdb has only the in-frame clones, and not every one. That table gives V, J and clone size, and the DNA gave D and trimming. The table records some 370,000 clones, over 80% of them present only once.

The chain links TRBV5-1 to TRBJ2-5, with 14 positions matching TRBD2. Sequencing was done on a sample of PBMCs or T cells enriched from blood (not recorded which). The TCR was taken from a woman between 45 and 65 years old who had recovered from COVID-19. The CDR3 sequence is CASSLAGTSGRGKGQETQYF. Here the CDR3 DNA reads TGCGCCAGCAGCTTAGCCGGGACTAGCGGGAGAGGGAAGGGCCAAGAGACCCAGTACTTC. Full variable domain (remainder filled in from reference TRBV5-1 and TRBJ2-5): KAGVTQTPRYLIKTRGQQVTLSCSPISGHRSVSWYQQTPGQGLQFLFEYFSETQRNKGNFPGRFSGRQFSNSRSEMNVSTLELGDSALYLCASSLAGTSGRGKGQETQYFGPGTRLLVL.